This T cell receptor (beta chain) was sequenced in a study of blood T cell repertoires in COVID-19 (dated by TCRdb to 2018 to 2021). A note on the overall study: Collaborator samples came from the United States, Italy and Spain and covered acute and convalescent phases of COVID-19. A de-identified subject ID, COVID-19 status, age in years and sex were almost always included in the sample metadata. Where available, HLA class I and class II types were obtained from metadata supplied by the sample provider rather than from assay-based typing. Subjects who had been exposed to COVID-19, were actively infected with it, or had recovered from it provided the deeply sampled blood TCRbeta repertoires that made up the dataset. The samples were drawn from the first 160 participants of the ongoing ImmuneRACE study and from 1,254 subjects provided by 6 global collaborators. The repertoires were made available in a free public database intended to serve as a resource for research on the immune response to SARS-CoV-2. The material from the prospective study consisted of cDNA or gDNA derived from T cells, B-cell-depleted T cells, or PBMCs.

The research as a whole found: The quantity of clinical and demographic metadata differed by source and by participant and was supplied without curation.

TCRbeta CDR3 regions were amplified from genomic DNA by means of the immunoSEQ Assay, a bias-controlled multiplex PCR. Under the source paper's analysis protocol: The number of nucleated cells in each sample was estimated by amplification of reference gene primers within the assay. Sequence reads were collapsed and filtered to measure the absolute abundance of every unique TCRbeta CDR3 rearrangement. For each sample, productive Simpson clonality was calculated as the square root of Simpson's diversity index over productive rearrangements. What TCRdb holds here is the immuneACCESS table cut down to in-frame rearrangements. Part of the clones is not present; checked against another copy, under half of the missing clones reflect an unresolved V gene, and the others are unexplained. The DNA gave D and trimming, while V, J and clone size come from that table. This sample lists under 85,000 clones; 85% were detected once. The ten largest clones represent approximately 4.6% of the sample.

In the case of this clone: The target of this receptor is not known. No per-base quality is available; no much larger clone lies one base away.

Collaborating institutions collected whole blood in K2EDTA tubes following their own protocols. For TCRbeta analysis, collaborators shipped samples in one of three forms: frozen whole blood, isolated PBMCs, or DNA extracted from either of those sample types. The CDR3 runs 15 amino acids, cysteine and phenylalanine included. Only the CDR3 region is kept as DNA, spanning 45 bases read in frame from base 1. Sequenced sample: peripheral blood. The receptor was isolated from a man older than 75 with acute or convalescent COVID-19. The V gene is TRBV12-2 and the J gene is TRBJ1-1; TRBD1 was called by the table and not checked on the DNA. TRBV12-2 is flagged as a pseudogene. CDR3 protein: CARRTTDRAYTEAFF. The nucleotides read TGTGCAAGAAGAACTACGGACAGGGCGTACACTGAAGCTTTCTTT.